This T cell receptor beta chain stems from a study of shared clonotypes between healthy human individuals. Study-wide results and caveats: Of the naive CD4 clonotypes, about 5% were shared across four donors.

Looked up from germline, CDR1 is SGHRS and CDR2 is YFSETQ. The CDR3 has 15 residues. V lost 3 bases, J lost 4 bases, and 17 bases lay in between. A word on this clone: Antigen specificity is unknown.

Genomic DNA of each subset was evenly split across several immunoSEQ plates. The repertoire was sequenced with immunoSEQ multiplex PCR; TCRdb's copy has only in-frame clones and lacks some. The sample lists about 2.4 million clones, around 94% occurring once. Donation came from healthy HIV-negative adults that had no recent acute infections or vaccinations. What was sequenced was naive CD4+ T cells sorted from blood. This sample's subset: CD45RA+ positively selected. This clonotype originated in a man aged 18 to 30 in good health. The V gene is TRBV5-1, the J gene TRBJ2-7; D is perhaps TRBD2 (5 bases). In DNA, the CDR3 is TGCGCCAGCAGCTGGACGGGGAACCCAACTTACGAGCAGTACTTC. This sequence encodes CASSWTGNPTYEQYF.